The present TCR beta chain was sequenced within a study of cytomegalovirus exposure and HLA in healthy donors (dated by TCRdb to the late 2010s). About the investigation overall: According to an earlier analysis of 587 of the donors, some 180 million T cells yielded 90 million to 140 million unique TCR beta sequences and approximately 300 Gb of sequence data. Several DR-DQ haplotypes were treated as single units for association and clustering because of strong linkage in the cohort. Class I and class II HLA loci were covered by the typing at four-digit resolution. To study patterns of TCR occurrence, a later analysis re-analyzed previously published TCR beta repertoires from just over 650 donors and added high-resolution HLA genotyping. Across 300 to 500 genotyped donors of the cohort, an average of roughly 230,000 unique TCR beta nucleotide sequences per donor were sequenced, and around 20% of those sequences were non-productive. Approximately 310 gigabases of sequencing data and 78 million or so unique TCR sequences were included in an early release covering around 600 HLA-typed donors. A later genetic analysis took genome-wide SNP genotypes for about 65% of the 666 donors and used that subset as a discovery cohort. Among the roughly 390 genotyped donors, approximately 82% belonged to the genetic ancestry cluster associated with self-reported Caucasian donors. Donor age, sex, ethnicity and CMV serostatus were compiled together with the repertoire data. The number of donors typed differed by locus, with about 629-630 for A, B, C, DRB1 and DQB1, roughly 550 for DQA1, 600 to 610 for DPA1, and approximately 470 for DPB1. A separate validation cohort of 100 to 150 different subjects was used in addition to the 666-subject first cohort. The study used immunosequencing to profile the T cell repertoires of some 600 subjects and linked those repertoires to cytomegalovirus serostatus. Rather than using new phenotypic data, the later analysis identified candidate immune exposures from TCR beta sequences and from how often those sequences occurred across donors. Every repertoire in the discovery cohort had been generated on one and the same sequencing platform. An earlier analysis of several hundred of the donors used high-throughput TCR beta sequencing to judge whether each TCR beta V gene segment behaved as functional or pseudogenic. To predict cytomegalovirus infection status, the study combined high-throughput TCR immunosequencing, statistical association of individual TCRs with disease status, and machine learning. The study was designed to test whether signatures of past pathogen exposure could be identified by cataloging public T cell receptors.

At the junction V is shortened by 0 bases and J by 1 base; bases outside the gene matches: 6. Taken from the germline V gene, the CDR1 and CDR2 loops are SGHDT and YYEEEE. Taken from cysteine to phenylalanine, the CDR3 has 16 residues. Of the read, only the CDR3 DNA is kept; its 48 bases are in frame from base 1. About this clone itself: Which antigen it targets is not known. No much larger clone is present one base from it, and per-base qualities are unavailable.

Here is what the overall study found, with its caveats: While some public TCRs were present in many individuals, most TCR sequences turned up only very rarely across donors. According to a later genetic analysis, donors in an Asian-associated ancestry cluster had fewer N-insertions in productive TCRs than the roughly 670-donor mean. The classifier was reported to diagnose cytomegalovirus status with high specificity and sensitivity in both the original cohort and the validation cohort. Because counts were too low, about 18 rarely observed V segments, including chromosome 9 orphons, were excluded from the earlier analysis of around 590 of the donors. Because HLA typing was unavailable for some donors at each locus, only the typed subset was used in association tests. An association between a missense DCLRE1C variant and V-gene and J-gene trimming of TCR beta chains was found in a later genetic analysis and replicated in an independent cohort. In a later analysis, HLA-associated TCR beta chains were found to be more clonally expanded and to have lower generation probabilities than equally common non-associated chains. A further reported finding was that TCR beta sequences accurately predicted the HLA-A and HLA-B alleles for most subjects in the first cohort. The authors suggested that the approach could potentially be extended to other disease states and immunological phenotypes. Immune exposure information for the cohort was limited to CMV serostatus. Correlated functional status among segregating V segments might reflect linkage disequilibrium, but an unknown experimental factor could not be ruled out. The 87-base-pair reads could not distinguish some IMGT-functional V segments, including TRBV6-2 and TRBV6-3, so those segments were excluded. A later analysis reported that several top co-occurrence clusters appeared linked to parvovirus B19, influenza, CMV and Epstein-Barr virus. Three of the identified cytomegalovirus-associated TCR beta chains were confirmed in vitro to be specific for cytomegalovirus antigens. An earlier analysis of 450 to 750 of the donors showed that most TCR beta V segments appeared in productive rearrangements either about 87% or about 30% of the time, which broadly matched IMGT annotations. A later analysis associated 16,951 TCR beta sequences with specific HLA alleles at a false discovery rate of 0.05. Presence/absence analyses assumed roughly uniform sequencing depth across donors, an assumption that may not hold. A cluster of highly shared sequence variants was judged likely to represent a technical artifact of the sequencing pipeline. In the study, around 150 TCR beta chains were listed as associated with cytomegalovirus. Only TCR beta chains were sequenced in this cohort, and the absence of alpha or paired-chain data limited detectable features. A later analysis found that most CMV-associated TCR beta chains appeared HLA-restricted, with HLA associations seemingly driven largely by CMV exposure. According to a later analysis, TCR association rates differed among HLA loci, with DRB1 alleles showing the most associated TCRs and HLA-C alleles showing the fewest. Strong co-occurrence of HLA alleles, especially DR and DQ, made assigning TCR associations to individual alleles difficult.

In total, roughly 710 healthy bone marrow donors made up the cohort. Cohort members were all nominally healthy when sampled, although unrecorded immune exposures were likely present. The donor tested CMV seronegative, placing the donor among the 350 to 400 seronegative members of the cohort. Each donor provided a peripheral blood sample, and peripheral blood mononuclear cells were used for TCR beta sequencing. Genomic DNA was extracted from the blood cell samples with the Qiagen DNeasy Blood Extraction Kit. Libraries came from the immunoSEQ multiplex PCR assay. The multiplex PCR relied on a mix of 60 forward primers for TCR Vbeta segments and 13 reverse primers for TCR Jbeta segments. The CDR3 region of rearranged TCR beta genes was amplified from genomic DNA by a multiplex PCR assay. The Illumina HiSeq System was used to sequence the amplified TCR beta libraries as 87-base-pair reads. In the paper's pipeline: Across the 670 or so repertoires, a later analysis counted approximately 83 million unique TCR beta chains, 8.5 million to 12 million of which were shared by at least two donors. Raw reads were error-corrected and collapsed into unique sequences by a nearest-neighbor algorithm in which closely related sequences were merged to remove PCR and sequencing errors. V, D and J gene segments were assigned by aligning CDR3 sequences to IMGT reference sequences. Each retained sequence needed at least a six-nucleotide match to both a V gene segment and a J gene segment. Rearrangements were classified as productive when the CDR3 lacked stop codons and remained in frame with V and J, and all other rearrangements were classified as non-productive. Following IMGT convention, CDR3 was defined as the stretch from the second conserved V-encoded cysteine up to the conserved J-encoded phenylalanine. Sequences without an unambiguous match to a single V gene segment were excluded from the earlier analysis of about 630 of the donors. In an earlier analysis of roughly 600 of the donors, a V segment was called functional when productive rearrangements were above 56.7%, and segregating when the standard deviation between donors exceeded 5%. To diagnose cytomegalovirus status from the catalog of TCR beta chain sequences, a statistical classification framework was built. In a later analysis, V and J genes were assigned by comparing TCR nucleotide sequences against IMGT/GENE-DB human TR gene sequences. A later analysis assigned CDR3 sequences and most-parsimonious VDJ recombination scenarios with the TCRdist pipeline. A later analysis defined each TCR beta chain by its CDR3 amino acid sequence plus V-gene family, and excluded reads lacking a unique V-gene family. In a later analysis, 550 to 650 highly shared, low-generation-probability nucleotide sequences were removed to address suspected cross-contamination and a sequencing artifact. A later analysis calculated a clonal expansion index for each public chain from normalized within-repertoire ranks of inferred template counts. A later analysis computed generation probabilities with a VDJ recombination model fitted to out-of-frame rearrangements, and checked the results against IGoR. In a later analysis, TCR-TCR, TCR-HLA and TCR-CMV co-occurrence was scored with hypergeometric tests, and a repertoire-size bias correction was applied to TCR pairs. In a later analysis, false discovery rates were estimated by permuting HLA or CMV assignments 20 times. In a later analysis, co-occurring TCRs were grouped using DBSCAN, and TCRdist sequence similarity was added for clustering within HLA-allele-positive subsets. Repertoires with fewer than 30,000 or more than 120,000 public chains were left out of co-occurrence clustering, as were a handful of repertoires with anomalous nucleotide sharing. TCRdb obtained this table from immuneACCESS and retained in-frame rearrangements with V and J assigned. These tables miss some clones; where compared with another copy, unresolved V genes account for less than half of the shortfall, and the remainder is unexplained. That table gives V, J and clone size, and the DNA gave D and trimming. Counted in this sample were approximately 190,000 clones; over 70% of them appeared once. The ten biggest clones cover around 3.9% of the sample.

This TCR derives from a middle-aged man in good health and CMV-seronegative. The material sequenced was PBMCs. The rearranged chain carries TRBV5-6 and TRBJ2-5; 7 of the junction bases match TRBD2. The CDR3 region: CASSLANTGGQETQYF. Here is the DNA: TGTGCCAGCAGCTTGGCCAATACGGGGGGCCAAGAGACCCAGTACTTC. Full variable domain (CDR3 extended with the reference TRBV5-6 and TRBJ2-5 proteins): DAGVTQSPTHLIKTRGQQVTLRCSPKSGHDTVSWYQQALGQGPQFIFQYYEEEERQRGNFPDRFSGHQFPNYSSELNVNALLLGDSALYLCASSLANTGGQETQYFGPGTRLLVL.